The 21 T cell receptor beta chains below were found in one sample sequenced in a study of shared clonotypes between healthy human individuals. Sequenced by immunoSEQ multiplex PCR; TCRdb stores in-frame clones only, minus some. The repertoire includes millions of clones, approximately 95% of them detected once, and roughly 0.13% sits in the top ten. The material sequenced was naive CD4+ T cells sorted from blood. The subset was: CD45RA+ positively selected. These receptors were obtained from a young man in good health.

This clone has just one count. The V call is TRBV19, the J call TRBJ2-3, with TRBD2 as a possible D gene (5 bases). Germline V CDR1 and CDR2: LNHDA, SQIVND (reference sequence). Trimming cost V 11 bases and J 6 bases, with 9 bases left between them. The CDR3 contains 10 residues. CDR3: CAYSGDTQYF. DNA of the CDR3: TGTGCCTATTCGGGGGATACGCAGTATTTT.

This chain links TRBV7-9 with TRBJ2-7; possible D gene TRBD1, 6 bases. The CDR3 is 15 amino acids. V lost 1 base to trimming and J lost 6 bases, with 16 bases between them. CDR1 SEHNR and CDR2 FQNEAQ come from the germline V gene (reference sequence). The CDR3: CASSLEGQRGAEQYF. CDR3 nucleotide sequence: TGTGCCAGCAGCTTAGAAGGACAGCGAGGAGCCGAGCAGTACTTC.

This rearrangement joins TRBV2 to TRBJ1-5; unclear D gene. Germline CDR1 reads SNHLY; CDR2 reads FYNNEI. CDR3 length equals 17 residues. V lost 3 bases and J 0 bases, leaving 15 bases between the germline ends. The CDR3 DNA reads TGTGCCAGCAGTGACCCCTCGGCTTTTTATAGCAATCAGCCCCAGCATTTT. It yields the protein CASSDPSAFYSNQPQHF.

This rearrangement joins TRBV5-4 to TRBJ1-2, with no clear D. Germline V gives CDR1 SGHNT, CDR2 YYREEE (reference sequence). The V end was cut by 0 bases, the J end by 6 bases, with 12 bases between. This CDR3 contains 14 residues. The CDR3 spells CASSLGLGLDGYTF. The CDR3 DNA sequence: TGTGCCAGCAGCTTGGGATTGGGGTTAGATGGCTACACCTTC.

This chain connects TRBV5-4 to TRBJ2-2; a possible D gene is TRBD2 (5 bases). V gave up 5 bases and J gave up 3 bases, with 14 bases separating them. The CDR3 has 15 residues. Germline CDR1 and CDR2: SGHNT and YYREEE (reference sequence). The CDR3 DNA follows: TGTGCCAGCAGTAGTTCGGGGTTCGACACCGGGGAGCTGTTTTTT. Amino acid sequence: CASSSSGFDTGELFF.

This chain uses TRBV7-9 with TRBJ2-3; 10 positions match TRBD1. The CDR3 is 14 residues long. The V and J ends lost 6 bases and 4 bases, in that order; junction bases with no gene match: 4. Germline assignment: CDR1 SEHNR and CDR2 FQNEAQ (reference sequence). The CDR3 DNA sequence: TGTGCCAGCAGAGGGGACAGGGGTCCAGATACGCAGTATTTT. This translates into CASRGDRGPDTQYF.

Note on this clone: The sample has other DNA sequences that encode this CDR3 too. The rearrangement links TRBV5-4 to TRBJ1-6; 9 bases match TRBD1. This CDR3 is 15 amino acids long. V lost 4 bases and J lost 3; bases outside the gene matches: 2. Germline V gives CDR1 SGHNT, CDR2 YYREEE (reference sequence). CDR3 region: CASSLGQGYNSPLHF. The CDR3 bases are TGTGCCAGCAGCCTGGGACAGGGCTATAATTCACCCCTCCACTTT.

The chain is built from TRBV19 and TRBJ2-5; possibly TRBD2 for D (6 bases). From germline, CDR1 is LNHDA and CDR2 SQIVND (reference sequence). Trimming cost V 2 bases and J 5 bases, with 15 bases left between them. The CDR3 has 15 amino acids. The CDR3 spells CASSIRRTTAETQYF. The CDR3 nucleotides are TGTGCCAGTAGTATAAGGAGGACTACAGCGGAGACCCAGTACTTC.

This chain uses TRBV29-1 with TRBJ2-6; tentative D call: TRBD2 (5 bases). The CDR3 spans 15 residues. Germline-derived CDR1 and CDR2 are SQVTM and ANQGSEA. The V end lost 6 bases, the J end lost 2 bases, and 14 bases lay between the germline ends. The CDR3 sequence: CSVETGVAGANVLTF. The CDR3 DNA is TGCAGCGTGGAAACCGGGGTGGCTGGGGCCAACGTCCTGACTTTC.

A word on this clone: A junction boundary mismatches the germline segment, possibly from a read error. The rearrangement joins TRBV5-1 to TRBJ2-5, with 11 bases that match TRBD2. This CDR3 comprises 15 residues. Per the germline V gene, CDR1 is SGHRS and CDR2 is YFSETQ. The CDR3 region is CASCLAGGRQETQYF. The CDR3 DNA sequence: TGCGCCAGCTGCTTAGCGGGGGGGCGGCAAGAGACCCAGTACTTC. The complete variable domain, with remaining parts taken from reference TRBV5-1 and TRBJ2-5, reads KAGVTQTPRYLIKTRGQQVTLSCSPISGHRSVSWYQQTPGQGLQFLFEYFSETQRNKGNFPGRFSGRQFSNSRSEMNVSTLELGDSALYLCASCLAGGRQETQYFGPGTRLLVL.

The CDR3 reads CASSEGQTHYGYTF. The CDR3 DNA is TGTGCCAGCAGTGAGGGACAGACCCACTATGGCTACACCTTC. The chain has TRBV2 and TRBJ1-2; TRBD1 matches 7 bases. Germline CDR1 reads SNHLY; CDR2 reads FYNNEI. This CDR3 contains 14 residues. Unmatched junction bases numbered 4, after V lost 3 bases and J lost 3 bases. Drawing the rest from reference TRBV2 and TRBJ1-2, the complete variable domain is EPEVTQTPSHQVTQMGQEVILRCVPISNHLYFYWYRQILGQKVEFLVSFYNNEISEKSEIFDDQFSVERPDGSNFTLKIRSTKLEDSAMYFCASSEGQTHYGYTFGSGTRLTVV.

The CDR3 DNA reads as TGTGCCAGCAGCTTGGCGATCACCAATTCACCCCTCCACTTT. Protein product: CASSLAITNSPLHF. V and J are TRBV5-4 and TRBJ1-6; D is uncertain. The germline V and J ends were trimmed by 0 bases and 7 bases, with 8 bases remaining between them. This CDR3 contains 14 residues. Germline-derived CDR1 and CDR2 are SGHNT and YYREEE (reference sequence).

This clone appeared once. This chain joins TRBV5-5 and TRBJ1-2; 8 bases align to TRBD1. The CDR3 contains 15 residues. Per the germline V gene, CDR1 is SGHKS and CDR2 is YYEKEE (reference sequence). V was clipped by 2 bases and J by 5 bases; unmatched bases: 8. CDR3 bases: TGTGCCAGCAGCTTAGAGGCAGGGGGCCTGTATGGCTACACCTTC. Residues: CASSLEAGGLYGYTF.

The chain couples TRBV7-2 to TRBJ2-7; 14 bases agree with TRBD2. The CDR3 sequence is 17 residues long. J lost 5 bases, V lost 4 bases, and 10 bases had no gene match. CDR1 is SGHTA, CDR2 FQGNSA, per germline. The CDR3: CASSSPGTSGSRNEQYF. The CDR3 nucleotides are TGTGCCAGCAGCTCCCCCGGGACTAGCGGGAGTAGGAACGAGCAGTACTTC.

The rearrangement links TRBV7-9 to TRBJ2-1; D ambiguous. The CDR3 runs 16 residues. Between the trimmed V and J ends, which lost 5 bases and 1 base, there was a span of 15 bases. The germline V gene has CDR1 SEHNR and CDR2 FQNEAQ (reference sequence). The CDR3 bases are TGTGCCAGCAGCCCTCGACCACCACGGTCCTACAATGAGCAGTTCTTC. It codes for CASSPRPPRSYNEQFF.

CDR3 DNA: TGTGCCAGCAGTTGGGGGGCTTGGGAGACCCAGTACTTC. Translation: CASSWGAWETQYF. V is TRBV6-5 and J is TRBJ2-5; D may correspond to TRBD1 or TRBD2 (6 bases each). CDR1 is MNHEY, CDR2 SVGAGI, per germline. Trimming pared 4 bases from V and 5 bases from J, leaving 11 bases between. The CDR3 runs 13 residues.

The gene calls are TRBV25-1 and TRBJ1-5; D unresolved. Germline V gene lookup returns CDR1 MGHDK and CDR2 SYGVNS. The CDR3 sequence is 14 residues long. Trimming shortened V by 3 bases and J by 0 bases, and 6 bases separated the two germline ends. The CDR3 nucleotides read TGTGCCAGCAGTGACGCTATTAGCAATCAGCCCCAGCATTTT. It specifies CASSDAISNQPQHF.

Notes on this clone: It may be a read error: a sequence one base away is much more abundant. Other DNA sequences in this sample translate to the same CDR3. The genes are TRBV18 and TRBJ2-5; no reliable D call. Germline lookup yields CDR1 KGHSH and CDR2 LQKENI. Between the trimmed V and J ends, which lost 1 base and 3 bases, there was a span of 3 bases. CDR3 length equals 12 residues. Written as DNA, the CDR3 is TGTGCCAGCTCACCACGGGAAGAGACCCAGTACTTC. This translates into CASSPREETQYF.

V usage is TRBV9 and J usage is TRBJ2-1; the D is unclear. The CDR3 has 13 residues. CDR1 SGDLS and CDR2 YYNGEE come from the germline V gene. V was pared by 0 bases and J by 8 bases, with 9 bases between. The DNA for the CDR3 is TGTGCCAGCAGCGTAGATTCATCGGATGAGCAGTTCTTC. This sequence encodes CASSVDSSDEQFF.

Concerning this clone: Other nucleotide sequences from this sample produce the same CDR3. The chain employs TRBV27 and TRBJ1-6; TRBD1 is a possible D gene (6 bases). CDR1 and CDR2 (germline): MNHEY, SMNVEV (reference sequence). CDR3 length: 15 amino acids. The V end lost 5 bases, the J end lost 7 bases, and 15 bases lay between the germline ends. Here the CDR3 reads CASSPRGVGNSPLHF. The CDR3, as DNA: TGTGCCAGCAGTCCTAGGGGGGTAGGCAATTCACCCCTCCACTTT.

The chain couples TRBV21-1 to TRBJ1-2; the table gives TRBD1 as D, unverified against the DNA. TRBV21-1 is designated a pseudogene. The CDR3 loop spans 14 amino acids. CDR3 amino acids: CASSKGGRGYGYTF. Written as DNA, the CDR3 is TGTGCCAGCAGCAAAGGGGGCAGGGGTTATGGCTACACCTTC.